Shown below are 21 T cell receptor beta chains from a single sample sequenced in a study of blood T cell repertoires in COVID-19. The protocol was immunoSEQ multiplex PCR, while the TCRdb copy is restricted to in-frame clones and leaves out a portion. The sample includes around 120,000 clones, 70% to 90% of them seen just once. The sequenced material came from PBMCs or T cells enriched from blood (not recorded which). All receptors derive from a woman aged 45 to 65 who had recovered from COVID-19.

CDR3 nucleotide sequence: TGTGCCAGTAGTATTGGCGGGGGGGCCGGGGAGACCCAGTACTTC. This gives the protein CASSIGGGAGETQYF. This chain uses TRBV19 with TRBJ2-5, with 9 bases that match TRBD2. Losses at the gene ends were 3 bases for V and 5 bases for J; bases not matched to a gene: 7. The CDR3 spans 15 residues. Germline CDR1 LNHDA, CDR2 SQIVND (reference sequence).

The chain carries TRBV5-6 and TRBJ1-3; TRBD1 matches at 9 bases. J was trimmed by 4 bases and V by 5 bases; bases with no gene match: 4. The CDR3 has 14 residues. Looked up from germline, CDR1 is SGHDT and CDR2 is YYEEEE. CDR3 residues: CASRNRGLGNTIYF. The CDR3 coding sequence is TGTGCCAGCAGAAACAGGGGGCTCGGAAACACCATATATTTT.

This chain uses TRBV6-5 with TRBJ1-1; perhaps TRBD1 as D (5 bases). The CDR3 is 13 residues long. Germline CDR1 MNHEY, CDR2 SVGAGI. With 5 bases removed from V and 7 bases from J, the gap between germline ends came to 14 bases. The DNA of the CDR3 is TGTGCCAGCAGTCGGGTAGGGGTTGGTGAAGCTTTCTTT. It translates to CASSRVGVGEAFF.

The chain combines TRBV7-8 with TRBJ2-3, with no clear D. This CDR3 region has 15 residues. Trimming took off 5 bases at V and 3 bases at J, with 15 bases between the two ends. The germline CDR1 and CDR2 sequences are SGHVS and FQNEAQ. The CDR3 nucleotides are TGTGCCAGCAGCCCGAGACTGAGCCCGACAGATACGCAGTATTTT. It translates to CASSPRLSPTDTQYF.

The chain carries TRBV18 and TRBJ1-1, with TRBD1 as a possible D gene (5 bases). Between the trimmed V and J ends, which lost 2 bases and 7 bases, there was a span of 14 bases. This CDR3 is built from 14 residues. The germline CDR1 and CDR2 sequences are KGHSH and LQKENI. The CDR3, as DNA: TGTGCCAGCTCACCATACGAGACAGATCTTGAAGCTTTCTTT. Translated, it gives CASSPYETDLEAFF.

The rearrangement uses TRBV30 and TRBJ1-2; 7 bases agree with TRBD1. CDR1 is GTSNPN, CDR2 SVGIG, per germline (reference sequence). The trim removed 4 bases at V and 1 base at J, leaving 6 bases unmatched. The CDR3 extends over 14 amino acids. The CDR3 coding sequence is TGTGCCTGGACCCTGGACAGGCGTAACTATGGCTACACCTTC. It encodes CAWTLDRRNYGYTF.

The genes are TRBV9 and TRBJ1-1; D remains unclear. The CDR3 loop spans 14 amino acids. Germline V gene sequence: CDR1 SGDLS, CDR2 YYNGEE. Between the trimmed V and J ends, which lost 1 base and 4 bases, there was a span of 11 bases. The chain's CDR3 is CASSVRGWGTEAFF. In DNA, the CDR3 is TGTGCCAGCAGCGTACGGGGTTGGGGCACTGAAGCTTTCTTT.

In regard to this clone: Sequence at one end of the junction differs from germline and may be a read error. V and J are TRBV5-5 and TRBJ2-7; TRBD2 might be the D (7 bases). Germline V gene data show CDR1 as SGHKS and CDR2 as YYEKEE (reference sequence). CDR3 length: 17 residues. CDR3 DNA sequence: TGTGCCAGCAACCAACTGGTAAATGCGGGGGCCTCCCACGAGCAGTACTTC. Its protein is CASNQLVNAGASHEQYF.

The rearrangement joins TRBV7-2 to TRBJ2-3, with D maybe TRBD2 (6 bases). Germline V gene lookup returns CDR1 SGHTA and CDR2 FQGNSA. The ends were cut back, 2 bases at V and 5 bases at J, with 11 bases in the middle. The CDR3 runs to 14 residues. The CDR3: CASSLRGDLDTQYF. In DNA, the CDR3 is TGTGCCAGCAGCTTACGAGGGGACTTAGATACGCAGTATTTT.

The chain recombines TRBV7-6 with TRBJ2-2, with TRBD1 matching over 10 bases. The CDR3 contains 16 residues. V gave up 5 bases and J gave up 4 bases; unmatched junction bases: 7. CDR1 SGHVS and CDR2 FNYEAQ come from the germline V gene. In DNA, the CDR3 is TGTGCCAGCAGCGAACGACAGGGGGCAGGCACCGGGGAGCTGTTTTTT. It specifies CASSERQGAGTGELFF.

DNA for the CDR3: TGTGCCAGCAGCTTAGACTACGGACCGGGGGGGCCCACCGGGGAGCTGTTTTTT. Amino acids: CASSLDYGPGGPTGELFF. The V gene is TRBV7-9, the J gene TRBJ2-2; 8 bases are a match to TRBD2. This CDR3 region has 18 residues. V was clipped by 1 base and J by 4 bases; unmatched bases: 11. CDR1 is SEHNR, CDR2 FQNEAQ, per germline (reference sequence). Drawing the rest from reference TRBV7-9 and TRBJ2-2, the complete variable domain is DTGVSQNPRHKITKRGQNVTFRCDPISEHNRLYWYRQTLGQGPEFLTYFQNEAQLEKSRLLSDRFSAERPKGSFSTLEIQRTEQGDSAMYLCASSLDYGPGGPTGELFFGEGSRLTVL.

The chain links TRBV6-1 to TRBJ2-2; perhaps TRBD1 as D (6 bases). The germline gives CDR1 MNHNS, CDR2 SASEGT. The CDR3 contains 16 residues. Between the trimmed V and J ends, which lost 3 bases and 0 bases, there was a span of 11 bases. In DNA form, the CDR3 reads TGTGCCAGCAGTGACCGGGACAACTCGAACACCGGGGAGCTGTTTTTT. Encoded protein: CASSDRDNSNTGELFF.

The chain employs TRBV19 and TRBJ2-5; 9 bases agree with TRBD1. J lost 2 bases, V lost 4 bases, and 5 bases had no gene match. Germline loops: CDR1 LNHDA, CDR2 SQIVND (reference sequence). The CDR3 covers 15 residues. This chain's CDR3 is CASSRGQGLQETQYF. The DNA of the CDR3 is TGTGCCAGTAGTAGGGGACAGGGACTACAAGAGACCCAGTACTTC.

The J gene is TRBJ2-1, the V gene TRBV11-2; no clear D. V was cut by 0 bases and J by 7 bases, with 7 bases left in between. Germline V lookup: CDR1 SGHAT, CDR2 FQNNGV. The length of the CDR3 is 13 residues. The CDR3 here is CASSLEQQNEQFF. CDR3 nucleotide sequence: TGTGCCAGCAGCTTAGAACAGCAGAATGAGCAGTTCTTC.

V is TRBV30 and J is TRBJ1-2, with D possibly being TRBD1 (5 bases). Germline CDR1 and CDR2: GTSNPN and SVGIG (reference sequence). V shed 3 bases and J shed 8 bases, with 10 bases lying between them. The CDR3 is 11 residues long. The CDR3 nucleotides read TGTGCCTGGAGGACAGTGTGGGGCTACACCTTC. Protein product: CAWRTVWGYTF.

The chain links TRBV7-2 to TRBJ1-5; no clear D gene. Germline loops: CDR1 SGHTA, CDR2 FQGNSA. This CDR3 region has 15 residues. V was pared by 1 base and J by 0 bases, with 7 bases between. Here the CDR3 reads CASSLEENSNQPQHF. In nucleotides, the CDR3 is TGTGCCAGCAGCTTAGAGGAGAATAGCAATCAGCCCCAGCATTTT.

The chain links TRBV7-6 to TRBJ2-3, with a weak D call TRBD2 (6 bases). The CDR3 is 16 residues long. V lost 2 bases to trimming and J lost 2 bases, with 14 bases between them. CDR1 SGHVS and CDR2 FNYEAQ come from the germline V gene. CDR3 protein: CASSLRLDPNTDTQYF. The CDR3, as DNA: TGTGCCAGCAGCTTACGACTAGACCCAAACACAGATACGCAGTATTTT.

The rearrangement joins TRBV5-1 to TRBJ2-7; the match to TRBD1 covers 10 bases. The germline V gene has CDR1 SGHRS and CDR2 YFSETQ. The CDR3 runs 14 residues. Trimming took 4 bases from V and 3 from J; bases not matched to a gene: 4. This chain's CDR3 is CASSQTGGVYEQYF. The CDR3 DNA reads as TGCGCCAGCAGCCAGACAGGGGGCGTCTACGAGCAGTACTTC. The whole variable domain, remainder taken from reference TRBV5-1 and TRBJ2-7, is KAGVTQTPRYLIKTRGQQVTLSCSPISGHRSVSWYQQTPGQGLQFLFEYFSETQRNKGNFPGRFSGRQFSNSRSEMNVSTLELGDSALYLCASSQTGGVYEQYFGPGTRLTVT.

The genes are TRBV2 and TRBJ2-3; a weak D match, TRBD2 (6 bases). Germline CDR1 reads SNHLY; CDR2 reads FYNNEI. This CDR3 is 15 amino acids long. V lost 1 base and J lost 0, with 8 bases in between. For the CDR3, the DNA is TGTGCCAGCAGTGAAGACGGGACTAGCACAGATACGCAGTATTTT. As protein: CASSEDGTSTDTQYF.

J is TRBJ2-7 and V is TRBV14; D might be TRBD2 (6 bases). Germline CDR1 and CDR2: SGHDN and FVKESK. The ends were cut back, 1 base at V and 1 base at J, with 14 bases in the middle. This CDR3 has 16 amino acids. CDR3 nucleotide sequence: TGTGCCAGCAGCCAAGTGTTGCGGGGTGCTTCCTACGAGCAGTACTTC. Translated, it gives CASSQVLRGASYEQYF. Looking up the rest from reference TRBV14 and TRBJ2-7 gives the full variable domain: EAGVTQFPSHSVIEKGQTVTLRCDPISGHDNLYWYRRVMGKEIKFLLHFVKESKQDESGMPNNRFLAERTGGTYSTLKVQPAELEDSGVYFCASSQVLRGASYEQYFGPGTRLTVT.

This clone was counted a single time. The rearrangement joins TRBV15 to TRBJ1-5; D gene unclear. The CDR3 spans 14 residues. CDR1 and CDR2 (germline): LNHNV, YYDKDF (reference sequence). V dropped 7 bases and J dropped 0 bases, with 10 bases sitting between them. For the CDR3, the DNA is TGTGCCACCACCACAGAGTATAGCAATCAGCCCCAGCATTTT. Its translation: CATTTEYSNQPQHF.